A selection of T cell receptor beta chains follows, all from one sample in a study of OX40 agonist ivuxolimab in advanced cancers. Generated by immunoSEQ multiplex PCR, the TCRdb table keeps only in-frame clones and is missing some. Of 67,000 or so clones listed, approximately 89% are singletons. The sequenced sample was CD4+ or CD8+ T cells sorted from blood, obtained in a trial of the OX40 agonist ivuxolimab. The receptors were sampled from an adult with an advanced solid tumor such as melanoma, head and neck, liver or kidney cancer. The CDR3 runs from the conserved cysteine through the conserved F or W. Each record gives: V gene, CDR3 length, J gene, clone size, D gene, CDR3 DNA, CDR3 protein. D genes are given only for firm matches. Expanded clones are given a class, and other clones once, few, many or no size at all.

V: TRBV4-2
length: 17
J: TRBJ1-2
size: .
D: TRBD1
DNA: TGTGCCAGCAGCCAAGGGACAGGGGGAGGTAGAAACTATGGCTACACCTTC
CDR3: CASSQGTGGGRNYGYTF

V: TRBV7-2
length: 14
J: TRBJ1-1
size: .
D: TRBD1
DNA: TGTGCCAGCAGCTTTCCGGGACAGGGTGCTGAAGCTTTCTTT
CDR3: CASSFPGQGAEAFF

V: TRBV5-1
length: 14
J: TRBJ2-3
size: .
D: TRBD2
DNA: TGCGCCAGCAGCCCACTAGCGGGGGGCGATACGCAGTATTTT
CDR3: CASSPLAGGDTQYF

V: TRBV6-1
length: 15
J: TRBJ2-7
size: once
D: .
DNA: TGTGCCAGCAGTGAAGGATACGGCAGGGGTTCTAAGCAGTACTTC
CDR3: CASSEGYGRGSKQYF

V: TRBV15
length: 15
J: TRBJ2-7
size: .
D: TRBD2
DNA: TGTGCCACCAGCGGGCCAGAGCGGGGTCCCTACGAGCAGTACTTC
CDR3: CATSGPERGPYEQYF

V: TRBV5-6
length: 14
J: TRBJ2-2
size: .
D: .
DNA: TGTGCCAGCAGCGAGGGGGTCCATGTCGGGGAGCTGTTTTTT
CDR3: CASSEGVHVGELFF

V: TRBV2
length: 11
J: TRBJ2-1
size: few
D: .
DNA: TGTGCCAGCAGCTCGTACAATGAGCAGTTCTTC
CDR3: CASSSYNEQFF

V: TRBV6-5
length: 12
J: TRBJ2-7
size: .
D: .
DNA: TGTGCCAGCAGTTCACCGAACAGGTTTATTAGCTTC
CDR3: CASSSPNRFISF

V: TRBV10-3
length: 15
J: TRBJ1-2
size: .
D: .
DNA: TGTGCCATCAGTGACCCCAGCCGGGGGAACGGTGGCTACACCTTC
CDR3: CAISDPSRGNGGYTF

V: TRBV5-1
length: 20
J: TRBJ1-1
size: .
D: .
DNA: TGCGCCAGCAGCTTGGCCTCCGGTCGGGACCGGCTCGGGCAGGACACTGAAGCTTTCTTT
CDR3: CASSLASGRDRLGQDTEAFF

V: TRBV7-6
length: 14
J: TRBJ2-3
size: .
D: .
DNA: TGTGCCAGCAGCTTGGGGGTAGTGGGAGATACGCAGTATTTT
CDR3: CASSLGVVGDTQYF

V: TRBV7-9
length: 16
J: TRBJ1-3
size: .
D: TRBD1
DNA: TGTGCCAGCAGCCTGAACAGGGGGGACTCTGGAAACACCATATATTTT
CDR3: CASSLNRGDSGNTIYF

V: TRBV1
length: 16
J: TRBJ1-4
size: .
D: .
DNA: TGCACCAGCAGCCAAGCCCCCGTCTCAACTAATGAAAAACTGTTTTTT
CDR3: CTSSQAPVSTNEKLFF

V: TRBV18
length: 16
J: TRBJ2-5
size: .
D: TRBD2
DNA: TGTGCCAGCTCACGCCTGGGACTAGCGGGGGGCGAGACCCAGTACTTC
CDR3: CASSRLGLAGGETQYF

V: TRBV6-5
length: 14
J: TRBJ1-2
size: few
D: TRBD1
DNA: TGTGCCAGCATGGAGGGACAGGGACACTATGGCTACACCTTC
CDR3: CASMEGQGHYGYTF

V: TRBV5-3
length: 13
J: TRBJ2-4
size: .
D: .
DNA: TGTGCCAAAACCCCCAGAGCCAAAAACATTCAGTACTTC
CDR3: CAKTPRAKNIQYF

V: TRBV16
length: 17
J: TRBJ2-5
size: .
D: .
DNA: TGTGCCAGCAGCCCCCTCTCCACAGGAAGGAGGGGAGAGACCCAGTACTTC
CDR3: CASSPLSTGRRGETQYF

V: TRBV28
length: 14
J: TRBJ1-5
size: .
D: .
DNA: .
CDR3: CASSTSDRNQPQHF

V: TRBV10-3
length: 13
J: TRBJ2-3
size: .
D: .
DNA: TGTGCCATCAGAGCGGCTAGCACAGATACGCAGTATTTT
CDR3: CAIRAASTDTQYF

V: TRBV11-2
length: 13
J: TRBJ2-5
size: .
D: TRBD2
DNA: TGTGCCAGCAGCTTAGGGACTAGCGGGTGGGAGTACTTC
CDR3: CASSLGTSGWEYF

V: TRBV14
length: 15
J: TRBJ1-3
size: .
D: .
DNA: TGTGCCAGCAGCCAACTAACGGCCTCTGGAAACACCATATATTTT
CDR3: CASSQLTASGNTIYF

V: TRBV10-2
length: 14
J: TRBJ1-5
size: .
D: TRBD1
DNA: TGCGCCAGCAGTGAGGACAGGGTCCATCAGCCCCAGCATTTT
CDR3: CASSEDRVHQPQHF

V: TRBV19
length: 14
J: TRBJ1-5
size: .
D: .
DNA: TGTGCCAGTAGTATCGGACAGTTAAATCAGCCCCAGCATTTT
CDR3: CASSIGQLNQPQHF

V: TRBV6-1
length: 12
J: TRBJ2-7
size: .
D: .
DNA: TGTGCCAGCAGTCCCTGGGGTCGCGAGCAGTACTTC
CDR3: CASSPWGREQYF

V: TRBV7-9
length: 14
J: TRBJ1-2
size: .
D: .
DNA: TGTGCCAGCAGCAAAGCAGGGTTCGGCTATGGCTACACCTTC
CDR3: CASSKAGFGYGYTF

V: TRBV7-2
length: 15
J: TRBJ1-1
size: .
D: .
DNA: TGTGCCAGCAAAAGGAGCCGGGACGGGAACACTGAAGCTTTCTTT
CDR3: CASKRSRDGNTEAFF

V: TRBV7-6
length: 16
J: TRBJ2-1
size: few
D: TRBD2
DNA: TGTGCCAGCAGCTTATTGTCTAGCGGGGGTTACAATGAGCAGTTCTTC
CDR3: CASSLLSSGGYNEQFF

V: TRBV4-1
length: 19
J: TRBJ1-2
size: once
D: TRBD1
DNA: TGCGCCAGCAGCCAAGACCCAGGACAGGGGGCGTCGGCTAACTATGGCTACACCTTC
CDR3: CASSQDPGQGASANYGYTF

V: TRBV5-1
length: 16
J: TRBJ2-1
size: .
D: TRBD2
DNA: TGCGCCAGCAGCCCCTCTCTCGCGGGGGGATACAATGAGCAGTTCTTC
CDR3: CASSPSLAGGYNEQFF

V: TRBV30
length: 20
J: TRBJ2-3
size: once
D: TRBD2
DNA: TGTGCCTGGAGTGTAGGTGGACTAGCTAGTCCGGGGGGGCACACAGATACGCAGTATTTT
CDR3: CAWSVGGLASPGGHTDTQYF

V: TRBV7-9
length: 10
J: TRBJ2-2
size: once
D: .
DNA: TGTGCCACCCGAACCGGGGAGCTGTTTTTT
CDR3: CATRTGELFF

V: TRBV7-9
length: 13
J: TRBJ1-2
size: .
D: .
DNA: TGTGCCAGCAGCGAACAGCAAAACTATGGCTACACCTTC
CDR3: CASSEQQNYGYTF

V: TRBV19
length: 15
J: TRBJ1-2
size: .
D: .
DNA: TGTGCCAGTAGTCCCGTGACAGGCTTCTCCTATGGCTACACCTTC
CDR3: CASSPVTGFSYGYTF

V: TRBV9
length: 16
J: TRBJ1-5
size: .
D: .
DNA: TGTGCCAGCAGCTTTCTCCCTCAGGGGTCGGATCAGCCCCAGCATTTT
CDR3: CASSFLPQGSDQPQHF

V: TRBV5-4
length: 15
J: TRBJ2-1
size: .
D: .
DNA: TGTGCCAGCAGCTTACACAGGAGCTCCTACAATGAGCAGTTCTTC
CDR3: CASSLHRSSYNEQFF

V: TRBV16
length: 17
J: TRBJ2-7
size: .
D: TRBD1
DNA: TGTGCCAGCACCGCAAGGGCGCCGGGACAGAGCTCCTACGAGCAGTACTTC
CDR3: CASTARAPGQSSYEQYF

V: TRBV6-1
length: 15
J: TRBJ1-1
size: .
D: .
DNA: TGTGCCAGCAGTGTCGCCAGTATTATGAACACTGAAGCTTTCTTT
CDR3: CASSVASIMNTEAFF

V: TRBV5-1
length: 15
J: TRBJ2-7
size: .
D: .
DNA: TGCGCCAGCAGCGGGGGCGGGGGACAACCCTACGAGCAGTACTTC
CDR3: CASSGGGGQPYEQYF

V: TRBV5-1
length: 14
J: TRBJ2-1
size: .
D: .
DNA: TGCGCCAGCAGCTCCCTATCCCTTGACAATGAGCAGTTCTTC
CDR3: CASSSLSLDNEQFF

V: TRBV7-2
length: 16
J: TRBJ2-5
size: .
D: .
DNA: TGTGCCAGCAGCTTTTATGTGGGGGGGCCACAGGAGACCCAGTACTTC
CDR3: CASSFYVGGPQETQYF

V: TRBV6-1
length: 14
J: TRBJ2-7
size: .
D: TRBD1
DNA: TGTGCCAGCAGCGCCGACAGGGGTCCCTACGAGCAGTACTTC
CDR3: CASSADRGPYEQYF

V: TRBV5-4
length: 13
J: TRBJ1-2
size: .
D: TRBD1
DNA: TGTGCCAGCAGCCTAACAGGGGGGGATGGCTACACCTTC
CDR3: CASSLTGGDGYTF

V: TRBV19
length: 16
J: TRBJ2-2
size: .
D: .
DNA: TGTGCCAGTAGTATACCCTATAGGAATACGGCCGGGGAGCTGTTTTTT
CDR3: CASSIPYRNTAGELFF

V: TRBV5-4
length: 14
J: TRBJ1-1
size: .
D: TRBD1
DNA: TGTGCCAGCAGCTCGGGGACAGAGAACACTGAAGCTTTCTTT
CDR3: CASSSGTENTEAFF

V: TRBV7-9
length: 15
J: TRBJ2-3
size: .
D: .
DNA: TGTGCCAGCAGCTTAGCTAGCGGCCACACAGATACGCAGTATTTT
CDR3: CASSLASGHTDTQYF

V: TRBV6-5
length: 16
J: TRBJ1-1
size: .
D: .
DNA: TGTGCCAGCAGTTACGTATCGGGGGCGGGGAACACTGAAGCTTTCTTT
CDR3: CASSYVSGAGNTEAFF

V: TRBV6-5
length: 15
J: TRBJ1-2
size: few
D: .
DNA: TGTGCCAGCAGTTACTCGAGAAGGGGGGACTATGGCTACACCTTC
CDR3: CASSYSRRGDYGYTF

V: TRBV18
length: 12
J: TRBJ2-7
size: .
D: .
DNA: TGTGCCAGCTCACCCAATTCCTACGAGCAGTACTTC
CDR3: CASSPNSYEQYF

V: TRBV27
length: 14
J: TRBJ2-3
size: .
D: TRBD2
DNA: TGTGCCAGCAGGAGAGCGGGAGGATCAGATACGCAGTATTTT
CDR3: CASRRAGGSDTQYF

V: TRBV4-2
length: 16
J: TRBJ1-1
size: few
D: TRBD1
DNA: TGTGCCAGCAGCCTGCACCAGGGGGCTGAAAGCACTGAAGCTTTCTTT
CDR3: CASSLHQGAESTEAFF

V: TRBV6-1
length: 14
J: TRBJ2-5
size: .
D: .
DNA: TGTGCCAGCAGCCCGGGAGACACCATAAAGACCCAGTACTTC
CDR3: CASSPGDTIKTQYF

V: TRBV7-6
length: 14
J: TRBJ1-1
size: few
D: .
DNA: TGTGCCAGCAGCCCGACCCGTCGGGGCACTGAAGCTTTCTTT
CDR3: CASSPTRRGTEAFF

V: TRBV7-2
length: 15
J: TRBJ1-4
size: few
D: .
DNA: TGTGCCAGCAGCTTAGTGGGTGGGACTAATGAAAAACTGTTTTTT
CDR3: CASSLVGGTNEKLFF

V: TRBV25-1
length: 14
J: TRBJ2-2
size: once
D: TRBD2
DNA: TGTGCCAGCAGGAGCGGGGGGTATCACGGGGAGCTGTTTTTT
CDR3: CASRSGGYHGELFF

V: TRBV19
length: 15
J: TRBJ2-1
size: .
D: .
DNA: TGTGCCAGTAGTATCGGGCAGAGCTCCTACAATGAGCAGTTCTTC
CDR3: CASSIGQSSYNEQFF